These 3 T cell receptor beta chains were all obtained from the same sample, sequenced in a study of T cells in Graves' hyperthyroidism and ophthalmopathy. Amplified TCR beta CDR3 regions came from RNA transcripts. A first-round RT-PCR of the TCR CDR3 used the HTBI primer set. TCRdb re-called the multiplex PCR reads with MiXCR, one entry per CDR3 protein. This repertoire shows approximately 420,000 distinct CDR3 sequences, approximately 15% found once; its top ten account for 5% to 6%. Sequenced sample: blood. The receptor source for this set is a woman aged 18-30 years with Graves' hyperthyroidism.

This clonotype was counted many times. The chain combines TRBV15 with TRBJ1-5; the D is unclear. With 5 bases removed from V and 0 bases from J, the gap between germline ends came to 17 bases. Germline lookup yields CDR1 LNHNV and CDR2 YYDKDF (reference sequence). The CDR3 is made up of 17 amino acids. CDR3 in DNA: TGTGCCACCAGCCCCCCTTATGCGGTTTTTAGCAATCAGCCCCAGCATTTT. It is translated as CATSPPYAVFSNQPQHF. Together with reference TRBV15 and TRBJ1-5, the CDR3 gives the full variable domain: DAMVIQNPRYQVTQFGKPVTLSCSQTLNHNVMYWYQQKSSQAPKLLFHYYDKDFNNEADTPDNFQSRRPNTSFCFLDIRSPGLGDTAMYLCATSPPYAVFSNQPQHFGDGTRLSIL.

The DNA for the CDR3 is TGCGCCACTAAACAGGGGCCTGGGGCCAACGTCCTGACTTTC. Translating it yields CATKQGPGANVLTF. The J gene is TRBJ2-6, the V gene TRBV5-1; TRBD1 matches 7 bases. Germline V CDR1 and CDR2: SGHRS, YFSETQ. V dropped 9 bases and J dropped 2; count of bases not matched to a gene: 5. This CDR3 has 14 residues. Full variable domain (outside the CDR3, taken from reference TRBV5-1 and TRBJ2-6): KAGVTQTPRYLIKTRGQQVTLSCSPISGHRSVSWYQQTPGQGLQFLFEYFSETQRNKGNFPGRFSGRQFSNSRSEMNVSTLELGDSALYLCATKQGPGANVLTFGAGSRLTVL.

The chain combines TRBV6-1 with TRBJ1-6; the D gene is possibly TRBD1 (5 bases). V was shortened by 5 bases and J by 0 bases, with 11 bases between the two germline ends. The CDR3 is 16 residues long. Germline V CDR1 and CDR2: MNHNS, SASEGT. The CDR3 reads CASSQGGFSYNSPLHF. DNA of the CDR3: TGTGCCAGCAGTCAGGGTGGGTTCTCCTATAATTCACCCCTCCACTTT.